Following are 15 T cell receptor beta chains from one sample sequenced in a study of graft-versus-host responses after intestinal transplantation. Their antigens remain unidentified. Profiling relied on immunoSEQ multiplex PCR, and the TCRdb table lists in-frame clones only, not all of them. The sample records more than 65,000 clones, 84% being singletons. The material was unstimulated CD4+ T cells sorted from spleen or lymph node cells, obtained before transplant. The receptor source for this set is a human donor who was the organ donor for an intestinal transplant.

The CDR3 DNA reads as TGTGCCAGCAGCCAAATTGACAGGGGGTACGGCTACACCTTC. It yields the protein CASSQIDRGYGYTF. The chain joins TRBV6-5 to TRBJ1-2, with 9 bases matching TRBD1. Germline V gene data show CDR1 as MNHEY and CDR2 as SVGAGI. The CDR3 has 14 amino acids. The junction had 10 bases not matched to a gene; V was cut back by 6 bases and J by 8 bases.

This chain connects TRBV12-5 to TRBJ1-3, with no clear D. V gave up 6 bases and J gave up 8 bases, with 14 bases separating them. The germline CDR1 and CDR2 sequences are LGHNT and FRNRAP. The CDR3 extends over 13 amino acids. The CDR3: CASGLTPLDTIYF. The CDR3 DNA sequence: TGTGCTAGTGGCCTGACTCCGTTAGACACCATATATTTT.

A remark on this clone: The junction departs from the called germline gene at one end, perhaps through a read error. The chain joins TRBV19 to TRBJ1-2; 7 bases fit TRBD1. Germline lookup yields CDR1 LNHDA and CDR2 SQIVND (reference sequence). The CDR3 covers 12 residues. For the CDR3, the DNA is TGTGCCAGTAGTATAGGGGAAGGGGGCTACACTTTC. This encodes CASSIGEGGYTF.

V is TRBV7-2 and J is TRBJ1-2, with TRBD1 matching over 7 bases. J lost 1 base, V lost 6 bases, and 5 bases had no gene match. This CDR3 region has 14 residues. Germline values: CDR1 SGHTA, CDR2 FQGNSA. The CDR3 spells CASSLNRGNYGYTF. DNA of the CDR3: TGTGCCAGCAGTTTGAACAGGGGTAACTATGGCTACACCTTC.

The V call is TRBV4-2, the J call TRBJ2-2; TRBD2 agrees at 9 bases. The CDR3 is 17 amino acids. The germline CDR1 and CDR2 sequences are LGHNA and YNFKEQ. J was trimmed by 0 bases and V by 8 bases; bases with no gene match: 10. The CDR3 is CASQSGGTISNTGELFF. CDR3 nucleotide sequence: TGTGCCAGCCAGAGCGGGGGGACGATTTCGAACACCGGGGAGCTGTTTTTT.

J is TRBJ1-2 and V is TRBV10-2, with D possibly being TRBD1 (6 bases). The CDR3 has 18 residues. Germline V gene lookup returns CDR1 WSHSY and CDR2 SAAADI. V was pared by 4 bases and J by 1 base, with 22 bases between. CDR3: CASSVGGRGQPVNYGYTF. In DNA form, the CDR3 reads TGCGCCAGCAGTGTGGGGGGGCGGGGGCAACCCGTTAACTATGGCTACACCTTC.

The V gene is TRBV7-9, the J gene TRBJ2-1; 11 bases align to TRBD2. Germline values: CDR1 SEHNR, CDR2 FQNEAQ (reference sequence). The length of the CDR3 is 15 residues. J was trimmed by 8 bases and V by 1 base; bases with no gene match: 4. The CDR3 loop is CASSLGLAGGHEQFF. CDR3 DNA: TGTGCCAGCAGCTTAGGATTAGCGGGGGGGCATGAGCAGTTCTTC.

The rearrangement links TRBV29-1 to TRBJ1-4, with a possible D match to TRBD1 (6 bases). Trimming left V 8 bases short and J 7 bases short, with 17 bases between. CDR3 length: 13 residues. Germline values: CDR1 SQVTM, CDR2 ANQGSEA. CDR3 residues: CSTGGAGGEKLFF. The CDR3 DNA reads TGCAGCACTGGGGGGGCTGGAGGTGAAAAACTGTTTTTT.

The chain employs TRBV4-1 and TRBJ2-2, with 8 bases identical to TRBD1. CDR1 is MGHRA, CDR2 YSYEKL, per germline. This CDR3 is 16 amino acids long. V lost 4 bases to trimming and J lost 1 base; unmatched junction nucleotides: 5. DNA for the CDR3: TGCGCCAGCAGCCTTGACAGGGGCGGGAACACCGGGGAGCTGTTTTTT. It specifies CASSLDRGGNTGELFF.

This clone was recorded a few times. The V call is TRBV18, the J call TRBJ2-7; D uncertain. V was trimmed by 3 bases and J by 5 bases, leaving 11 bases between them. Looked up from germline, CDR1 is KGHSH and CDR2 is LQKENI. The CDR3 consists of 13 residues. CDR3 DNA sequence: TGTGCCAGCTCACCGCGCGGCGGTAACGAGCAGTACGTC. Amino acids: CASSPRGGNEQYV.

The chain joins TRBV11-2 to TRBJ1-2, with TRBD1 matching 7 bases. There are 15 residues in the CDR3. The germline CDR1 and CDR2 sequences are SGHAT and FQNNGV. Germline trimming cut 5 bases from V and 8 bases from J; bases unmatched to any gene: 14. CDR3 loop: CASSLLTGTVGGYTF. The CDR3 DNA reads TGTGCCAGCAGCCTACTAACCGGGACAGTCGGCGGCTACACCTTC. Full variable domain (remainder filled in from reference TRBV11-2 and TRBJ1-2): EAGVAQSPRYKIIEKRQSVAFWCNPISGHATLYWYQQILGQGPKLLIQFQNNGVVDDSQLPKDRFSAERLKGVDSTLKIQPAKLEDSAVYLCASSLLTGTVGGYTFGSGTRLTVV.

In DNA form, the CDR3 reads TGCGCCAGGGAGTCTGGGGCCAACGTCCTGACTTTC. Encoded protein: CARESGANVLTF. The chain couples TRBV10-1 to TRBJ2-6; D call uncertain. V was pared by 9 bases and J by 1 base, with 4 bases between. This CDR3 has 12 residues. Germline V gene sequence: CDR1 WNHNN, CDR2 SYGVQD (reference sequence).

The chain is built from TRBV20-1 and TRBJ1-1, with D unresolved. Germline CDR1 DFQATT, CDR2 SNEGSKA (reference sequence). The CDR3 has 9 residues. Trimming stripped 3 bases from V and 10 bases from J, with 6 bases between. CDR3 in amino acids: CSARPGAFF. CDR3 bases: TGCAGTGCTAGGCCAGGAGCTTTCTTT.

The J gene is TRBJ1-3, the V gene TRBV15, with 7 bases lining up with TRBD1. V dropped 2 bases and J dropped 8; count of bases not matched to a gene: 12. The V gene's germline CDR1 is LNHNV and CDR2 YYDKDF (reference sequence). The CDR3 is 16 amino acids. As DNA, the CDR3 is TGTGCCACCAGCAGACAGGGGGAAACCAGCTTACACACCATATATTTT. Translating gives CATSRQGETSLHTIYF.

The chain has TRBV5-5 and TRBJ2-2; 9 positions match TRBD2. V was pared by 4 bases and J by 4 bases, with 11 bases of the junction left unmatched. The CDR3 has 17 amino acids. From germline, CDR1 is SGHKS and CDR2 YYEKEE (reference sequence). CDR3 protein: CASSLLTRGGGTGELFF. CDR3 DNA: TGTGCCAGCAGCCTGCTGACGCGGGGGGGTGGCACCGGGGAGCTGTTTTTT. The variable domain in full, completed from reference TRBV5-5 and TRBJ2-2, reads DAGVTQSPTHLIKTRGQQVTLRCSPISGHKSVSWYQQVLGQGPQFIFQYYEKEERGRGNFPDRFSARQFPNYSSELNVNALLLGDSALYLCASSLLTRGGGTGELFFGEGSRLTVL.